Each of the 30 T cell receptor beta chains below was sequenced from the same sample in a study of T cells in tumors after PD-1 blockade. TCRdb's table, derived via immunoSEQ multiplex PCR, lists solely in-frame clones and lacks some. The sample yields roughly 48,000 clones, about 85% seen once. Sequenced here: PBMCs, sampled before anti-PD-1 treatment. These receptors came from a human donor with basal cell carcinoma.

This clone was seen more than once but under ten times. V gene TRBV10-3 combines with J gene TRBJ1-2; a weak D match, TRBD1 (6 bases). V was shortened by 7 bases and J by 5 bases, with 17 bases between the two germline ends. Germline loops: CDR1 ENHRY, CDR2 SYGVKD. The CDR3 covers 14 residues. The CDR3 region is CAITDDRMPYGYTF. DNA for the CDR3: TGTGCCATCACTGACGACAGGATGCCTTATGGCTACACCTTC.

V is TRBV14 and J is TRBJ2-7; D is unclear. Germline CDR1 reads SGHDN; CDR2 reads FVKESK. The CDR3 consists of 13 residues. Trimming cost V 0 bases and J 6 bases, with 9 bases left between them. CDR3 bases: TGTGCCAGCAGCCAAGAATCCCCCCCCGAGCAGTACTTC. Translated, it gives CASSQESPPEQYF.

The V and J genes are TRBV6-5 and TRBJ2-5, with D possibly TRBD1 on 5 matching bases. The length of the CDR3 is 14 residues. Germline lookup yields CDR1 MNHEY and CDR2 SVGAGI. Trimming took off 3 bases at V and 4 bases at J, with 12 bases between the two ends. The CDR3: CASSYKGLGETQYF. DNA for the CDR3: TGTGCCAGCAGTTATAAGGGGTTAGGAGAGACCCAGTACTTC.

The chain links TRBV7-2 to TRBJ2-2; D gene unclear. Germline-derived CDR1 and CDR2 are SGHTA and FQGNSA. The CDR3 runs 14 residues. Deletions cut 4 bases from V and 1 base from J, with 7 bases between. The CDR3 bases are TGTGCCAGCAGCTCCAGACGGAACACCGGGGAGCTGTTTTTT. It codes for CASSSRRNTGELFF.

The chain employs TRBV3-1 (or the pseudogene TRBV3-2) and TRBJ2-3; 12 nucleotides match TRBD2. The CDR3 is made up of 18 amino acids. CDR1 is LGHDT and CDR2 is YNNKEL in the germline V gene (reference sequence). Germline trimming cut 7 bases from V and 0 bases from J; bases unmatched to any gene: 11. The CDR3 coding sequence is TGTGCCAGCACCATGACTAGCGGGAGAAGACCTAGCACAGATACGCAGTATTTT. Protein product: CASTMTSGRRPSTDTQYF.

V usage is TRBV5-6 and J usage is TRBJ1-1; 8 bases agree with TRBD1. Germline assignment: CDR1 SGHDT and CDR2 YYEEEE. V trimming: 0 bases; J trimming: 6 bases; junction bases outside the gene matches: 7. CDR3 length: 15 amino acids. The CDR3, as DNA: TGTGCCAGCAGCTTGGTACGGACAGGGTACGCTGAAGCTTTCTTT. Translation: CASSLVRTGYAEAFF.

This clone was picked up a small number of times. The chain combines TRBV7-8 with TRBJ1-5; D gene unclear. The germline gives CDR1 SGHVS, CDR2 FQNEAQ. Trimming removed 4 bases at V and 0 bases at J, with 10 bases between. The CDR3 runs to 15 residues. CDR3 protein: CASSSSGNSNQPQHF. The CDR3 DNA is TGTGCCAGCAGCTCATCGGGTAATAGCAATCAGCCCCAGCATTTT.

J is TRBJ1-5 and V is TRBV30, with D perhaps TRBD1 (5 bases). The V gene's germline CDR1 is GTSNPN and CDR2 SVGIG (reference sequence). V lost 6 bases, J lost 0 bases, and 12 bases lay in between. The CDR3 runs 14 residues. CDR3 region: CACSDSHSNQPQHF. The CDR3 nucleotides read TGTGCCTGCTCAGACAGCCATAGCAATCAGCCCCAGCATTTT.

This clone occurred a few times. The CDR3 region has the DNA TGTGCCAGCAGTTGGACTTTTAACACCGGGGAGCTGTTTTTT. Protein: CASSWTFNTGELFF. The V gene is TRBV6-4, the J gene TRBJ2-2; possibly TRBD2 for D (5 bases). This CDR3 is built from 14 residues. V was trimmed by 5 bases and J by 2 bases, leaving 9 bases between them. CDR1 MRHNA and CDR2 SNTAGT come from the germline V gene.

The chain is built from TRBV30 and TRBJ1-2; 7 nucleotides align to TRBD1. This CDR3 region has 12 residues. Germline V gene sequence: CDR1 GTSNPN, CDR2 SVGIG (reference sequence). V gave up 4 bases and J gave up 8 bases; unmatched junction bases: 7. In nucleotides, the CDR3 is TGTGCCTGGACCCCGACAGGGTACGGCTACACCTTC. Amino acid sequence: CAWTPTGYGYTF.

The gene calls are TRBV28 and TRBJ2-7, with 9 bases identical to TRBD2. The CDR3 covers 16 residues. Germline CDR1 and CDR2: MDHEN and SYDVKM. Losses at the gene ends were 3 bases for V and 0 bases for J; bases not matched to a gene: 6. The CDR3 bases are TGTGCCAGCAGTTTCGCTAGCGGGGATAACTCCTACGAGCAGTACTTC. Its translation is CASSFASGDNSYEQYF.

The rearrangement links TRBV5-1 to TRBJ1-2, with TRBD1 as a possible D gene (6 bases). V lost 0 bases, J lost 3 bases, and 9 bases lay in between. Germline lookup yields CDR1 SGHRS and CDR2 YFSETQ. The CDR3 is 14 amino acids. The DNA of the CDR3 is TGCGCCAGCAGCTTGGTAGGGGGAGACTATGGCTACACCTTC. Amino acids: CASSLVGGDYGYTF. Drawing the rest from reference TRBV5-1 and TRBJ1-2, the complete variable domain is KAGVTQTPRYLIKTRGQQVTLSCSPISGHRSVSWYQQTPGQGLQFLFEYFSETQRNKGNFPGRFSGRQFSNSRSEMNVSTLELGDSALYLCASSLVGGDYGYTFGSGTRLTVV.

The chain's CDR3 is CASSLVGTGVEKLFF. Written as DNA, the CDR3 is TGTGCCAGCAGCTTAGTCGGGACAGGGGTCGAAAAACTGTTTTTT. The genes are TRBV7-2 and TRBJ1-4, with 10 nucleotides matching TRBD1. Trimming at V came to 1 base and at J to 8 bases, leaving 4 bases not matched to a gene. This CDR3 has 15 residues. Per germline, CDR1 SGHTA and CDR2 FQGNSA.

The rearrangement uses TRBV19 and TRBJ2-3; D ambiguous. CDR3 length: 13 residues. Per germline, CDR1 LNHDA and CDR2 SQIVND (reference sequence). V lost 0 bases to trimming and J lost 2 bases, with 3 bases between them. CDR3 in amino acids: CASSIENTDTQYF. CDR3 bases: TGTGCCAGTAGTATAGAAAACACAGATACGCAGTATTTT.

The chain joins TRBV2 to TRBJ1-5; possibly TRBD1 for D (5 bases). V was trimmed by 4 bases and J by 7 bases, leaving 11 bases between them. The CDR3 runs 13 residues. Germline CDR1 reads SNHLY; CDR2 reads FYNNEI. The CDR3 DNA reads as TGTGCCAGCAGTGTGACAGATAACCAGCCCCAGCATTTT. Amino acids: CASSVTDNQPQHF.

V and J are TRBV15 and TRBJ2-7, with D uncertain. Germline CDR1 is LNHNV and CDR2 is YYDKDF (reference sequence). The V end lost 0 bases, the J end lost 7 bases, and 16 bases lay between the germline ends. CDR3 length equals 15 residues. The chain's CDR3 is CATSREGGRGREQYF. Written as DNA, the CDR3 is TGTGCCACCAGCAGAGAGGGTGGGCGAGGAAGGGAGCAGTACTTC.

This chain joins TRBV7-2 and TRBJ2-6; the D gene is possibly TRBD1 (6 bases). The CDR3 totals 15 residues. V was cut by 4 bases and J by 2 bases, with 9 bases left in between. Germline V gene data show CDR1 as SGHTA and CDR2 as FQGNSA. The CDR3 sequence: CASSYGQTGANVLTF. The DNA for the CDR3 is TGTGCCAGCAGCTACGGACAGACTGGGGCCAACGTCCTGACTTTC.

V usage is TRBV3-1 (or the pseudogene TRBV3-2) and J usage is TRBJ2-1, with a possible D match to TRBD2 (7 bases). Germline assignment: CDR1 LGHDT and CDR2 YNNKEL (reference sequence). V was trimmed by 1 base and J by 3 bases, leaving 13 bases between them. The CDR3 consists of 16 residues. The CDR3 sequence is CASSQAGRGLYNEQFF. DNA of the CDR3: TGTGCCAGCAGCCAAGCTGGGCGGGGGCTCTACAATGAGCAGTTCTTC.

To note about this clone: An end of the junction does not agree with germline; a read error may underlie this. The rearrangement joins TRBV2 to TRBJ2-2; the D gene is possibly TRBD2 (5 bases). Germline CDR1 reads SNHLY; CDR2 reads FYNNEI. The CDR3 consists of 11 residues. CDR3 coding DNA: TGTGCCAGCAGTGAACACCGGGGAGCTGTTTTT. Translated, it gives CASSEHRGAVF.

This sequence joins TRBV2 and TRBJ2-7, with TRBD1 matching 8 bases. CDR1 SNHLY and CDR2 FYNNEI come from the germline V gene. J lost 6 bases, V lost 7 bases, and 5 bases had no gene match. CDR3 length: 12 amino acids. The CDR3 loop is CASNLDRGEQYF. CDR3 coding DNA: TGTGCCAGCAACCTAGACAGGGGCGAGCAGTACTTC.

The rearrangement joins TRBV5-4 to TRBJ2-5, with D unresolved. Trimming took off 1 base at V and 2 bases at J, with 12 bases between the two ends. The CDR3 sequence is 15 residues long. The germline CDR1 and CDR2 sequences are SGHNT and YYREEE (reference sequence). The CDR3 region is CASSLTVPPQETQYF. For the CDR3, the DNA is TGTGCCAGCAGCTTGACAGTTCCCCCACAAGAGACCCAGTACTTC.

The V and J genes are TRBV7-2 and TRBJ1-4; 7 nucleotides match TRBD1. With V trimmed by 1 base and J by 2 bases, 1 base remained unmatched. In germline, CDR1 is SGHTA, CDR2 FQGNSA. CDR3 size: 15 residues. The CDR3 loop reads CASSLGGQTNEKLFF. CDR3 DNA: TGTGCCAGCAGCTTAGGGGGACAGACTAATGAAAAACTGTTTTTT.

V gene TRBV30 combines with J gene TRBJ2-3, with D possibly matching TRBD2 (6 bases). The CDR3 extends over 15 amino acids. Trimming removed 1 base at V and 0 bases at J, with 11 bases between. Germline V lookup: CDR1 GTSNPN, CDR2 SVGIG (reference sequence). The CDR3 nucleotides read TGTGCCTGGAGTGATGTTAGCGGTAGCACAGATACGCAGTATTTT. Its protein is CAWSDVSGSTDTQYF.

The chain carries TRBV7-8 and TRBJ2-5; D may correspond to TRBD1 or TRBD2 (6 bases each). Germline V CDR1 and CDR2: SGHVS, FQNEAQ. This CDR3 region has 13 residues. Trimming cost V 6 bases and J 5 bases, with 13 bases left between them. DNA for the CDR3: TGTGCCAGCAGAGTGGGGGGCTTGGAGACCCAGTACTTC. Protein: CASRVGGLETQYF.

This sequence joins TRBV10-2 and TRBJ2-1; D ambiguous. The germline V and J ends were trimmed by 1 base and 2 bases, with 6 bases remaining between them. The CDR3 is 14 amino acids. Germline loops: CDR1 WSHSY, CDR2 SAAADI. DNA of the CDR3: TGCGCCAGCAGTGAGTGGGCTACCTACAATGAGCAGTTCTTC. Its translation: CASSEWATYNEQFF.

The CDR3 nucleotides are TGTGCCTGGAGTTCGGCGCGAACAAACTCTGGGGCCAACGTCCTGACTTTC. Protein sequence: CAWSSARTNSGANVLTF. The chain recombines TRBV30 with TRBJ2-6; D call uncertain. The germline V gene encodes CDR1 GTSNPN and CDR2 SVGIG (reference sequence). Trimming pared 2 bases from V and 0 bases from J, leaving 14 bases between. The CDR3 consists of 17 residues. Combining the CDR3 with reference TRBV30 and TRBJ2-6 gives the whole variable domain SQTIHQWPATLVQPVGSPLSLECTVEGTSNPNLYWYRQAAGRGLQLLFYSVGIGQISSEVPQNLSASRPQDRQFILSSKKLLLSDSGFYLCAWSSARTNSGANVLTFGAGSRLTVL.

The chain is built from TRBV10-3 and TRBJ2-7, with D perhaps being TRBD1 or TRBD2 (5 bases each). The CDR3 runs 14 residues. Trimming removed 6 bases from V and 6 bases from J, with 18 bases in between. Germline lookup yields CDR1 ENHRY and CDR2 SYGVKD. In DNA, the CDR3 is TGTGCCATCAGCCCTCAGGCGACGGGGCCCGAGCAGTACTTC. This gives the protein CAISPQATGPEQYF.

This rearrangement joins TRBV19 to TRBJ2-6, with TRBD1 matching 8 bases. Germline V gives CDR1 LNHDA, CDR2 SQIVND (reference sequence). The CDR3 is 16 residues long. V shed 5 bases and J 4 bases; nucleotides not matched to a gene: 7. The CDR3 here is CASSPATGVGANVLTF. The CDR3 bases are TGTGCCAGTAGTCCCGCGACAGGGGTGGGGGCCAACGTCCTGACTTTC.

CDR3 sequence: CASSYQPNYGYTF. CDR3 sequence (DNA): TGTGCCAGCAGCTACCAGCCTAACTATGGCTACACCTTC. The chain uses TRBV7-9 and TRBJ1-2; no clear D gene. CDR1 SEHNR and CDR2 FQNEAQ come from the germline V gene (reference sequence). The CDR3 runs to 13 residues. Trimming took off 4 bases at V and 0 bases at J, with 6 bases between the two ends.

About this clone itself: One end of the junction fails to match germline, which may point to a read error. The chain recombines TRBV5-1 with TRBJ2-1; the D is unclear. The CDR3 is 15 residues long. Germline CDR1 and CDR2: SGHRS and YFSETQ. CDR3 nucleotides: TGCGCCAGCAGATTGGAGAGTAGACCCTACAATGAGCAGTTCTTC. Its translation is CASRLESRPYNEQFF.